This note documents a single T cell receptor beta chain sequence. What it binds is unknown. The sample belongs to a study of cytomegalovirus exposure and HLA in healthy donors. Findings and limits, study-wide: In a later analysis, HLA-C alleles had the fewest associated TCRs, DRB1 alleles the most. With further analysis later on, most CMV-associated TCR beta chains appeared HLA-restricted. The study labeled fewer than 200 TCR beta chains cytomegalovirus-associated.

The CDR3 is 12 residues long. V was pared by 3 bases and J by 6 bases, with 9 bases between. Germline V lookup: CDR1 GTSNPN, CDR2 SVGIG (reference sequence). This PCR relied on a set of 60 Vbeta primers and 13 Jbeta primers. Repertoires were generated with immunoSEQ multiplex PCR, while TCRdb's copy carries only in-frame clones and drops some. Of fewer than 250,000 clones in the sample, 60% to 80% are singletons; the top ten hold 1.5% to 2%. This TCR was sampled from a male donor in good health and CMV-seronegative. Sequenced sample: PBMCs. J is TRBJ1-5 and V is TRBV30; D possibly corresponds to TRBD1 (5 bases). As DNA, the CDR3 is TGTGCCTGGAGGGGGCTGGGTCAGCCCCAGCATTTT. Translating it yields CAWRGLGQPQHF.